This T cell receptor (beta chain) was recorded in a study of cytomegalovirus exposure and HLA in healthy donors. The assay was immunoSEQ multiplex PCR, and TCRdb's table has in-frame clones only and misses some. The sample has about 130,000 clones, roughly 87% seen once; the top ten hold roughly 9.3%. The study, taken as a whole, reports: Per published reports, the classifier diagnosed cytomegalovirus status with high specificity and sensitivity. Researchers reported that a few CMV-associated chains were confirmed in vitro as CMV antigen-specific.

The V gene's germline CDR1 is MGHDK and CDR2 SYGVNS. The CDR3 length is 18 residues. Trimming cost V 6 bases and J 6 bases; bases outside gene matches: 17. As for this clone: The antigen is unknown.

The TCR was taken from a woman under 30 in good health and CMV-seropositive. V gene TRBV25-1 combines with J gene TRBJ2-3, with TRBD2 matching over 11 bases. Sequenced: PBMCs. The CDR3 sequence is CASSRPGLAAHTRDTQYF. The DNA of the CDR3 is TGTGCCAGCAGCCGACCGGGACTAGCGGCCCATACCAGGGATACGCAGTATTTT.